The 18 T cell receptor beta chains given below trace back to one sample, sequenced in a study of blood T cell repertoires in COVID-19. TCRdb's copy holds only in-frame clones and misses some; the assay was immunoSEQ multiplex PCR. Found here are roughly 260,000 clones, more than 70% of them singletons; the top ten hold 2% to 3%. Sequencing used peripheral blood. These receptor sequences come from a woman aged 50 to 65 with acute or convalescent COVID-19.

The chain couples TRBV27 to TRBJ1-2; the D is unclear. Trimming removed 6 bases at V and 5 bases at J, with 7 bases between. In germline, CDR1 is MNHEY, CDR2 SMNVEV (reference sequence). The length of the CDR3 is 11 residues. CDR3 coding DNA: TGTGCCAGCAGCGGCGGATATGGCTACACCTTC. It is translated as CASSGGYGYTF.

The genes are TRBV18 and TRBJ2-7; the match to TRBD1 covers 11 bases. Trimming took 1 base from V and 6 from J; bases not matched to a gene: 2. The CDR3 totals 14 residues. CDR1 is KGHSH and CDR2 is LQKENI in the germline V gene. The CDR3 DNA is TGTGCCAGCTCACCACTGGGACAGGGGGGCGAGCAGTACTTC. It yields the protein CASSPLGQGGEQYF.

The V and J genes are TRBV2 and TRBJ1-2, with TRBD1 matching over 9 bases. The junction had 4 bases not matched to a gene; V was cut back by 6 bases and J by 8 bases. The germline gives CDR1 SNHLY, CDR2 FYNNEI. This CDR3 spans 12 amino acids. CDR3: CASRDRGKGYTF. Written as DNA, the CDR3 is TGTGCCAGCAGGGACAGGGGTAAGGGCTACACCTTC.

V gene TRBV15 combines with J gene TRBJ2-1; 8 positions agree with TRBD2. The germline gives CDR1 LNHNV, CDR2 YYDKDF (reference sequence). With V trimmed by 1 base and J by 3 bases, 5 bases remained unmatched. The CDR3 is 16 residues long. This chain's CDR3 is CATSRASGSIYNEQFF. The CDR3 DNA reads TGTGCCACCAGCAGAGCGAGCGGGAGTATCTACAATGAGCAGTTCTTC.

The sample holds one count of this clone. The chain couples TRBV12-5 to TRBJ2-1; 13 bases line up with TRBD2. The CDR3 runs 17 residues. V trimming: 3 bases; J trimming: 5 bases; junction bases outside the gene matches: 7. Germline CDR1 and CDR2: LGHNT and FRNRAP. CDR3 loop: CASGFILGTSGNNEQFF. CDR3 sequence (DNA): TGTGCTAGTGGTTTTATCTTAGGGACTAGCGGGAACAATGAGCAGTTCTTC. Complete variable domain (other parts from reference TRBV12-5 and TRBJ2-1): DARVTQTPRHKVTEMGQEVTMRCQPILGHNTVFWYRQTMMQGLELLAYFRNRAPLDDSGMPKDRFSAEMPDATLATLKIQPSEPRDSAVYFCASGFILGTSGNNEQFFGPGTRLTVL.

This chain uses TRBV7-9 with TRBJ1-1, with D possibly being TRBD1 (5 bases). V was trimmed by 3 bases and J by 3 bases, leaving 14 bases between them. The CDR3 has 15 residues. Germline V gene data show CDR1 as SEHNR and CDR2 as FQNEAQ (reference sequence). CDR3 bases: TGTGCCAGCAGCTTCAAGCTGGGGCTCGACACTGAAGCTTTCTTT. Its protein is CASSFKLGLDTEAFF.

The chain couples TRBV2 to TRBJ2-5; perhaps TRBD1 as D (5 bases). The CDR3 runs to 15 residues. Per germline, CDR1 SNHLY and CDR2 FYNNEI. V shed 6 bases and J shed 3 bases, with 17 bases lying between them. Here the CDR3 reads CASRSRFRVKETQYF. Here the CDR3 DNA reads TGTGCCAGCAGGAGTAGGTTCAGGGTAAAAGAGACCCAGTACTTC.

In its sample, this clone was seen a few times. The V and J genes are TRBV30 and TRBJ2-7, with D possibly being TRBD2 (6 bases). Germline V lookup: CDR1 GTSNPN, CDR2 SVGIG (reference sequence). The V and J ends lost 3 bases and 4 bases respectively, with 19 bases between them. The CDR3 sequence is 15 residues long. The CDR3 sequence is CAWSTRDLNNYEQYF. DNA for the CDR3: TGTGCCTGGAGCACCCGGGACTTGAACAATTACGAGCAGTACTTC. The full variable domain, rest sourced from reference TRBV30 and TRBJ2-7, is SQTIHQWPATLVQPVGSPLSLECTVEGTSNPNLYWYRQAAGRGLQLLFYSVGIGQISSEVPQNLSASRPQDRQFILSSKKLLLSDSGFYLCAWSTRDLNNYEQYFGPGTRLTVT.

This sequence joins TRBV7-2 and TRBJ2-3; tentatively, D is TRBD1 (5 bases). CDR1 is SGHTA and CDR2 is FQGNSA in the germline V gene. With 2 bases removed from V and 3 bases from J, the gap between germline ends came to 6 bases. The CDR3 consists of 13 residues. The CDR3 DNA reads TGTGCCAGCAGCTTACAGGGAACAGATACGCAGTATTTT. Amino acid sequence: CASSLQGTDTQYF.

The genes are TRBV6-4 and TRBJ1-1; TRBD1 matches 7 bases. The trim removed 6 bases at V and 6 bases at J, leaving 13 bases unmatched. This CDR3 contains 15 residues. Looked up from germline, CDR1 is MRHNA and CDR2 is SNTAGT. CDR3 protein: CASSPSIGQVSEAFF. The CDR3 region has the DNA TGTGCCAGCAGCCCGTCTATTGGACAGGTGTCTGAAGCTTTCTTT.

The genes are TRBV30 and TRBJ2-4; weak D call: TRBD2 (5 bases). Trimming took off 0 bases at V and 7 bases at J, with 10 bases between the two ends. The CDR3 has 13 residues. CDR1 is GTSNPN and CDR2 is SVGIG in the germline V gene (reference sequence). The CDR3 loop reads CAWSVAGGNIQYF. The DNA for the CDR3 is TGTGCCTGGAGTGTGGCGGGTGGCAACATTCAGTACTTC.

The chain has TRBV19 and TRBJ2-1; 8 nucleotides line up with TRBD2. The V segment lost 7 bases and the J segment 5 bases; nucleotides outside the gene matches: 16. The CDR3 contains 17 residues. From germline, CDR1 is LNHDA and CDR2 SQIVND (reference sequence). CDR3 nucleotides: TGTGCCAGTACCGCTCCGCCGCCGGGGGGGGACCACAATGAGCAGTTCTTC. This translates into CASTAPPPGGDHNEQFF.

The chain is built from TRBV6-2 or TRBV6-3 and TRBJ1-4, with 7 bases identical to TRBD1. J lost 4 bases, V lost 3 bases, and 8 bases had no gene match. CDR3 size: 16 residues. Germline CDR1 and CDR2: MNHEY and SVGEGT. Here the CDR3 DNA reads TGTGCCAGCAGTTATCAATGGGGACAGCTTAATGAAAAACTGTTTTTT. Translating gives CASSYQWGQLNEKLFF.

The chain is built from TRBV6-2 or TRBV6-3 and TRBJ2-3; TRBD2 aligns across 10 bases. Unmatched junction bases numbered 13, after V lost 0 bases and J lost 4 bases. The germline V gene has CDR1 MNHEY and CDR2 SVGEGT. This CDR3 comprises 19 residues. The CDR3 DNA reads TGTGCCAGCAGTTACTCGACAGAAGCGGGAGGGCCGCAGGCAGATACGCAGTATTTT. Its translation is CASSYSTEAGGPQADTQYF.

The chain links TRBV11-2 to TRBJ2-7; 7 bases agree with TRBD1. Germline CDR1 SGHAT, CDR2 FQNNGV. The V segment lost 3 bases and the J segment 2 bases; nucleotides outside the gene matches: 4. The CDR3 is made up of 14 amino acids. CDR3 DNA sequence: TGTGCCAGCAGCTTTTGGGACAGTGCCTACGAGCAGTACTTC. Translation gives CASSFWDSAYEQYF.

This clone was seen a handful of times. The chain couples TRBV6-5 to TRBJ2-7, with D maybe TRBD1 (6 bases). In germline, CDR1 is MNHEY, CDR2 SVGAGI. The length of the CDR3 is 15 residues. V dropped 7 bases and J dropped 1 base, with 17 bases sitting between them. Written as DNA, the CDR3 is TGTGCCAGCACCAAAAATGGTCAGGGGTCCTACGAGCAGTACTTC. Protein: CASTKNGQGSYEQYF.

CDR3 protein: CASSEDWDSRSEAFF. Written as DNA, the CDR3 is TGTGCCAGCAGTGAAGACTGGGACAGCCGCTCTGAAGCTTTCTTT. This chain joins TRBV6-4 and TRBJ1-1; 7 bases match TRBD1. CDR3 size: 15 residues. Germline CDR1 MRHNA, CDR2 SNTAGT. Trimming took 3 bases from V and 6 from J; bases not matched to a gene: 10.

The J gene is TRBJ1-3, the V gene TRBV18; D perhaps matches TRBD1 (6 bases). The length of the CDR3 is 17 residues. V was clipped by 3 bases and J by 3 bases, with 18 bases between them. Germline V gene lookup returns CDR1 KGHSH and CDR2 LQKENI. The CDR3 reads CASSPLPPTGLGNTIYF. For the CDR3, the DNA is TGTGCCAGCTCACCCCTACCCCCGACAGGTCTTGGAAACACCATATATTTT.